The table lists the clone carrying this T cell receptor (beta chain) with many counts. The data were taken from a study of blood T cells in healthy people across ages. The V end was cut by 7 bases, the J end by 3 bases, with 10 bases between. This CDR3 is 12 amino acids long. Germline CDR1 reads MNHEY; CDR2 reads SVGAGI. PCR was performed a second time for about 7 to 12 cycles using a sample-barcoded 5' primer and a J-beta primer mix. CDR3-containing paired-end reads numbered at least 2.5 million in each sample. TCRdb reanalysed the 5' RACE reads using MiXCR and keeps one entry per CDR3 protein. Of 1.5 million to 2 million distinct CDR3 sequences listed, around half are singletons.

Sequenced material: blood. The V call is TRBV6-5, the J call TRBJ2-7, with D uncertain. The sequence derives from a woman aged 40-49 years in good health. The chain's CDR3 is CASTSGGYEQYF. The CDR3 coding sequence is TGTGCCAGCACCTCGGGCGGCTACGAGCAGTACTTC.